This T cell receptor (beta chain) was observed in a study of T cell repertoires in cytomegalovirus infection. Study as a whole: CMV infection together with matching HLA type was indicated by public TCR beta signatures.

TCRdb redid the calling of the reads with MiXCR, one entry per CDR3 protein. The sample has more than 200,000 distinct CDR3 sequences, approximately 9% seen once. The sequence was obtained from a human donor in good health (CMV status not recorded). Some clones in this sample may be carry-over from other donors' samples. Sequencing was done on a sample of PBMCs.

CDR3 DNA: TGCAGTCCTTTACAGCCGGTTCCCTACGAGCAGTACTTC. This gives the protein CSPLQPVPYEQYF. This chain connects TRBV20-1 to TRBJ2-7; D gene uncertain. Germline CDR1 is DFQATT and CDR2 is SNEGSKA (reference sequence). The CDR3 covers 13 residues. V was shortened by 8 bases and J by 2 bases, with 16 bases between the two germline ends.